The clone carrying this TCR beta chain showed up many times. The antigen is not known. The CDR3 is cut off 3 residues early in the read; its end comes from the germline J gene. The CDR3 contains 16 residues. Losses at the gene ends were 4 bases for V and 3 bases for J; bases not matched to a gene: 9. CDR1 and CDR2 from the germline V gene are MNHNS and SASEGT. The data belong to a study of T cell clonality in common variable immunodeficiency. The study's findings and limits: The cause of increased CVID clonality remains unclear without subpopulation sequencing. Compared with controls, CVID subjects had fewer shared TCRbeta clones. Links between repertoire features and CVID complications were heterogeneity-limited.

This table comes from immunoSEQ multiplex PCR, and its TCRdb copy is limited to in-frame clones, with some not included. Found here are tens of thousands of clones, no singletons; the ten largest cover more than 1.5%. The clonotype comes from a person aged 18 to 75 in good health. The sequenced sample was peripheral blood mononuclear cells. This chain links TRBV6-1 with TRBJ1-5; TRBD1 matches 7 bases. The part of the CDR3 DNA that was read is TGTGCCAGCAGTGCACCGGGACAGCCCGTCAATCAGCCC. It specifies CASSAPGQPVNQP. The whole CDR3 is CASSAPGQPVNQPQHF.